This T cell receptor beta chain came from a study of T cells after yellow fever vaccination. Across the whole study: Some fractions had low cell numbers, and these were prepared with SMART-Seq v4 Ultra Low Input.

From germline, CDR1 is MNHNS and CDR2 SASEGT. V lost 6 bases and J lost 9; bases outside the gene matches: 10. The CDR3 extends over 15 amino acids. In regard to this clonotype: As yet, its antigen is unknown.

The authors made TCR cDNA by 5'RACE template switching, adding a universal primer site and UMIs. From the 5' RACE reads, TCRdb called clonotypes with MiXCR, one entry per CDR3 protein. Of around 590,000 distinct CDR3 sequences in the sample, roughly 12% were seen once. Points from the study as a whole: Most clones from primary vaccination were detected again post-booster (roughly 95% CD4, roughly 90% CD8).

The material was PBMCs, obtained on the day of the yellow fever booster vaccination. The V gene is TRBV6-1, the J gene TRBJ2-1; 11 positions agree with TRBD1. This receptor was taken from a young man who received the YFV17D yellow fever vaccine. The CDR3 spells CASRFTGQGVGEQFF. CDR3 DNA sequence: TGTGCCAGCAGGTTCACGGGACAGGGGGTAGGTGAGCAGTTCTTC.